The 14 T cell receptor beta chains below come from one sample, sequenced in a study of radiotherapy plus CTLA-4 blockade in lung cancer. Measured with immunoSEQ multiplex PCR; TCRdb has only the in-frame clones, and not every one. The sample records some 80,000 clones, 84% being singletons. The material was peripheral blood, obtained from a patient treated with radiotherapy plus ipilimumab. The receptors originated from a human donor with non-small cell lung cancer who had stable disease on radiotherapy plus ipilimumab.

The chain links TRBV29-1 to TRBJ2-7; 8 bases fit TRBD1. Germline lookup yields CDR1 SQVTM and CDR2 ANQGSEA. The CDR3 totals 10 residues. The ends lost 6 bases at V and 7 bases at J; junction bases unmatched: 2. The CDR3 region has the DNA TGCAGCGTCGGGGACAGGGAGCAGTACTTC. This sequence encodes CSVGDREQYF.

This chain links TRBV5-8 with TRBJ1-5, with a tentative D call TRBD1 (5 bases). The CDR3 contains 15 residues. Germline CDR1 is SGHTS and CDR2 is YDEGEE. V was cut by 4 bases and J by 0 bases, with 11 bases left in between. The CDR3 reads CASSAWTSSNQPQHF. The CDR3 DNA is TGTGCCAGCAGCGCGTGGACAAGTAGCAATCAGCCCCAGCATTTT.

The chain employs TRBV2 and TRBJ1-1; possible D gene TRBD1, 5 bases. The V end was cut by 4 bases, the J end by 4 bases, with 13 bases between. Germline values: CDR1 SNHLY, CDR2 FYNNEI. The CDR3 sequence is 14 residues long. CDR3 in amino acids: CASSGTPRGTEAFF. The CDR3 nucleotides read TGTGCCAGCAGTGGAACCCCGAGGGGCACTGAAGCTTTCTTT. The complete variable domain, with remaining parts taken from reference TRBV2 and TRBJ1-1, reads EPEVTQTPSHQVTQMGQEVILRCVPISNHLYFYWYRQILGQKVEFLVSFYNNEISEKSEIFDDQFSVERPDGSNFTLKIRSTKLEDSAMYFCASSGTPRGTEAFFGQGTRLTVV.

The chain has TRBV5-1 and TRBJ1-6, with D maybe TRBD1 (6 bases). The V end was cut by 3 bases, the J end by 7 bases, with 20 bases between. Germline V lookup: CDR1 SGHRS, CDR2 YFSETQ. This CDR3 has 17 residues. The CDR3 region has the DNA TGCGCCAGCAGCTCCCCCCTAGGACAGCTGGAGAATTCACCCCTCCACTTT. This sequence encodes CASSSPLGQLENSPLHF.

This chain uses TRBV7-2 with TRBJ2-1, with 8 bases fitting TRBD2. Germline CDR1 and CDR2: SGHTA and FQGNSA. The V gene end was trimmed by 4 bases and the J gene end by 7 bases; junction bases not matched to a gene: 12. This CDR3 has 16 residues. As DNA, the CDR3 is TGTGCCAGCAGCTCACCCGCGGGGGGCCCGGGGAATGAGCAGTTCTTC. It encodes CASSSPAGGPGNEQFF.

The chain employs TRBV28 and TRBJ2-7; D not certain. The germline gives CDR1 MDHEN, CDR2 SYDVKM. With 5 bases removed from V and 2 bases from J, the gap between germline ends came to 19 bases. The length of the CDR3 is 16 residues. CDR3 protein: CASSTIQVGAPYEQYF. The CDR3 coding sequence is TGTGCCAGCAGTACCATCCAAGTGGGTGCTCCCTACGAGCAGTACTTC.

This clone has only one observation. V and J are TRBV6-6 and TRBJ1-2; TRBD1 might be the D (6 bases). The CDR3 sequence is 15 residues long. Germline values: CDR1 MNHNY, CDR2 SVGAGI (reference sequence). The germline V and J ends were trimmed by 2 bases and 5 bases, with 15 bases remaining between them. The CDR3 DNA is TGTGCCAGCAGTTACGTTTCAGGGGACGAGTATGGCTACACCTTC. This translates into CASSYVSGDEYGYTF.

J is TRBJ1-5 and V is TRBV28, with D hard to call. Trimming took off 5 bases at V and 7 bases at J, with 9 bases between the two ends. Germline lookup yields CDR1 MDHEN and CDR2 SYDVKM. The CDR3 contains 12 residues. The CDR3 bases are TGTGCCAGCAGTCTCCTCAGGCAGCCCCAGCATTTT. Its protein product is CASSLLRQPQHF. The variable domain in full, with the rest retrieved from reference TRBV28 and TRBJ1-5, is DVKVTQSSRYLVKRTGEKVFLECVQDMDHENMFWYRQDPGLGLRLIYFSYDVKMKEKGDIPEGYSVSREKKERFSLILESASTNQTSMYLCASSLLRQPQHFGDGTRLSIL.

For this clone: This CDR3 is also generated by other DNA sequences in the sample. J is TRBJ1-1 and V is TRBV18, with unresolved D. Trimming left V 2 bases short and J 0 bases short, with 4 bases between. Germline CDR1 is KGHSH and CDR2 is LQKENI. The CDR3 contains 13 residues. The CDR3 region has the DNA TGTGCCAGCTCACCAGGCGTGAACACTGAAGCTTTCTTT. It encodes CASSPGVNTEAFF. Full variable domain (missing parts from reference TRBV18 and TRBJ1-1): NAGVMQNPRHLVRRRGQEARLRCSPMKGHSHVYWYRQLPEEGLKFMVYLQKENIIDESGMPKERFSAEFPKEGPSILRIQQVVRGDSAAYFCASSPGVNTEAFFGQGTRLTVV.

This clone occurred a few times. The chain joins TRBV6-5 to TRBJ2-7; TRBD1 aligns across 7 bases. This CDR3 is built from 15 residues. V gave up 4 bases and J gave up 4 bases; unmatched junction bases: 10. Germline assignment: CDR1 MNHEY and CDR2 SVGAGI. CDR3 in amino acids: CASSSPTGYKYEQYF. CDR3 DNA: TGTGCCAGCAGTTCGCCGACAGGGTACAAGTACGAGCAGTACTTC.

The CDR3 bases are TGCAGTGCTAGAGACACAGATACGCAGTATTTT. Its protein is CSARDTDTQYF. The rearrangement joins TRBV20-1 to TRBJ2-3; no firm D call. Per germline, CDR1 DFQATT and CDR2 SNEGSKA (reference sequence). The V end lost 0 bases, the J end lost 2 bases, and 0 bases lay between the germline ends. The CDR3 length is 11 residues.

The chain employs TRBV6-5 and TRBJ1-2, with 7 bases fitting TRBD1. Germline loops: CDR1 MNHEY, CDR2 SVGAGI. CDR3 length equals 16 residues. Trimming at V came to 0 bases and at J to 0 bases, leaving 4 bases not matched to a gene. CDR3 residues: CASSYSDQGANYGYTF. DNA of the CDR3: TGTGCCAGCAGTTACTCCGACCAGGGGGCTAACTATGGCTACACCTTC.

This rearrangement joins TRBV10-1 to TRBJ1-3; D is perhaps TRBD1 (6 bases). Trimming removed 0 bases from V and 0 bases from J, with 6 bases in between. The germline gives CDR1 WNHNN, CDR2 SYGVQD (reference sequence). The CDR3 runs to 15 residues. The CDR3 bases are TGCGCCAGCAGTGAGTCAGGGGGCTCTGGAAACACCATATATTTT. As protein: CASSESGGSGNTIYF.

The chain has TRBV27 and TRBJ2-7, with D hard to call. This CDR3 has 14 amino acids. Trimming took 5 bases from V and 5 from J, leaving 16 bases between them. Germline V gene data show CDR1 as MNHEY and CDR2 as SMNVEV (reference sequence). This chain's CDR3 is CASSNLGRRNEQYF. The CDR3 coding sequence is TGTGCCAGCAGTAACCTCGGGCGTCGGAACGAGCAGTACTTC.